These T cell receptor beta chains were read from a single sample in a study of response to subunit inactivated influenza vaccine. TCRdb reprocessed the RT-PCR reads via MiXCR and lists one record per CDR3 protein. The repertoire includes hundreds of thousands of distinct CDR3 sequences, approximately 15% of them detected once, and 11% sits in the top ten. The material sequenced was PBMCs from blood, taken roughly 12 days after vaccination. The receptors here all came from a man aged 50 to 59 who received an inactivated influenza vaccine. The CDR3 runs from the conserved cysteine through the conserved F or W. The D gene is left open where the match is weak. Clone sizes are given selectively: once, few, many, or a class where the clone is expanded.

V	length	D	J	size	DNA	CDR3
TRBV20-1	11	-	TRBJ1-1	-	TGCAGTGCTAGACGTTCCGGTGAAGCTTTCTTT	CSARRSGEAFF
TRBV4-1	16	-	TRBJ1-5	few	TGCGCCAGCAGCCAAGACCCCGGGACGATGTATCAGCCCCAGCATTTT	CASSQDPGTMYQPQHF
TRBV5-1	15	-	TRBJ2-2	-	TGCGCCAGCAGCTTGGCCCTGGGGGTCACCGGGGAGCTGTTTTTT	CASSLALGVTGELFF
TRBV15	15	TRBD1	TRBJ2-3	few	TGTGCCACCAGCAGGGGACAGGATCCAACAGATACGCAGTATTTT	CATSRGQDPTDTQYF
TRBV7-6	15	TRBD1	TRBJ2-2	-	TGTGCCAGCAGGCAGACAGGGCGCTTTTCCGGGGAGCTGTTTTTT	CASRQTGRFSGELFF
TRBV6-2/TRBV6-3	12	-	TRBJ2-3	many	TGTGCCAGCAGTTACTCGCAAAATACGCAGTATTTT	CASSYSQNTQYF
TRBV11-2	14	-	TRBJ2-7	few	TGTGCCAGCAGCACCCCGGGACGGGCCTACGAGCAGTACTTC	CASSTPGRAYEQYF
TRBV10-3	17	-	TRBJ2-1	few	TGTGCCATCAGTGACTCAAAGGGGGTAGCCGCAGGGAATGAGCAGTTCTTC	CAISDSKGVAAGNEQFF
TRBV24-1	15	-	TRBJ2-2	many	TGTGCCACCGGATGGGGGACCGAGAACACCGGGGAGCTGTTTTTT	CATGWGTENTGELFF
TRBV4-3	15	-	TRBJ2-5	-	TGCGCCAGCAGCCAAGAGTGGGTATCGCGGGAGACCCAGTACTTC	CASSQEWVSRETQYF
TRBV19	13	TRBD1	TRBJ2-4	-	TGTGCCAGTAGGGGGACAGGGGCGAACATTCAGTACTTC	CASRGTGANIQYF
TRBV20-1	13	-	TRBJ2-5	-	TGCAGTGCTAGAGTTACGGGAGAAGAGACCCAGTACTTC	CSARVTGEETQYF
TRBV12-3/TRBV12-4	13	-	TRBJ1-1	-	TGTGCCAGCACCTTAACGATGGACACTGAAGCTTTCTTT	CASTLTMDTEAFF
TRBV29-1	13	TRBD1	TRBJ2-1	-	TGCAGCGCCCACGGACAGGGCGGTGATGAGCAGTTCTTC	CSAHGQGGDEQFF
TRBV4-3	16	TRBD2	TRBJ2-1	few	TGCGCCAGCAGCCAAGAGAGGGGACTAGCGAGTGGGGAGCAGTTCTTC	CASSQERGLASGEQFF
TRBV27	14	-	TRBJ1-6	few	TGTGCCAGCAGCGTCGGACCCCTAGGATCACCCCTCCACTTT	CASSVGPLGSPLHF
TRBV7-9	15	-	TRBJ1-5	-	TGTGCCAGCAGCGACGCCGAGGGAGGCAATCAGCCCCAGCATTTT	CASSDAEGGNQPQHF
TRBV20-1	12	-	TRBJ1-5	few	TGCAGTGCCGCCGGAGGACAGCAGCCCCAGCATTTT	CSAAGGQQPQHF
TRBV30	14	TRBD1	TRBJ2-3	few	TGTGCCTGGAGTCGGGACAGGGGGTCGGATACGCAGTATTTT	CAWSRDRGSDTQYF
TRBV5-1	17	TRBD1	TRBJ1-2	few	TGCGCCAGCAGCCGCCTAGGACAGGGGGCGTTTAACTATGGCTACACCTTC	CASSRLGQGAFNYGYTF
TRBV4-1	16	-	TRBJ2-2	-	TGCGCCAGCAGCCTCTCCCCGGACAGGAACACCGGGGAGCTGTTTTTT	CASSLSPDRNTGELFF
TRBV27	15	-	TRBJ2-5	-	TGTGCCAGCAGTCGACCGGGACTTTCACGCGAGACCCAGTACTTC	CASSRPGLSRETQYF
TRBV7-8	15	TRBD1	TRBJ1-1	many	TGTGCCAGCAGCTTAGTAGGGACAGCGAACACTGAAGCTTTCTTT	CASSLVGTANTEAFF
TRBV20-1	13	-	TRBJ2-3	few	TGCAGTGCTGGAGGCGGTAGCACAGATACGCAGTATTTT	CSAGGGSTDTQYF
TRBV27	14	TRBD1	TRBJ2-7	-	TGTGCCAGCAGGCTACAGGGGAGCTCCTACGAGCAGTACTTC	CASRLQGSSYEQYF
TRBV6-1	14	-	TRBJ1-5	few	TGTGCCAGCAGAAGGAGGACGTCTAAGCAGCCCCAGCATTTT	CASRRRTSKQPQHF
TRBV15	17	-	TRBJ1-5	few	TGTGCCACCAGCAGAGATATGGGGAGGGCCCTCACACGTCCCCAGCATTTT	CATSRDMGRALTRPQHF